The 10 T cell receptor beta chains presented below share a single source sample, sequenced in a study of regulatory T cells in long-lasting Graves disease (dated by TCRdb to the early 2020s). This specimen's time point label, interpreted: newly diagnosed GD, antithyroid drugs for less than 3 months. For both TCR sequencing and RNA sequencing, RNA was extracted from PBMCs in TRIzol. The library was generated by multiplex PCR. Sequencing instrument: Illumina HiSeq 4000. CDR3 regions were amplified by Arm-PCR with iRepertoire HTBI primers to construct TCR beta libraries. TCRdb handled the public reads itself, with Q25 trimming in fastp and clone calling in MiXCR, and kept productive beta chains. Merged by CDR3 protein, the rows form single entries marked with the most common genes and DNA. The sample yields hundreds of thousands of distinct CDR3 sequences; roughly 15% were counted once. Of the sample, 15% to 20% is held by the ten largest clones.

These data also featured in a second study, about T cells in Graves' hyperthyroidism and ophthalmopathy.

Sample: peripheral blood mononuclear cells (PBMCs), taken at new diagnosis, from a patient treated with antithyroid drugs. These TCRs come from a woman aged 25-40 years with Graves disease. Donor details come from another sample of the same person, matched by shared clones.

The V and J genes are TRBV5-1 and TRBJ2-5; TRBD2 aligns across 10 bases. Germline loops: CDR1 SGHRS, CDR2 YFSETQ. Trimming at V came to 1 base and at J to 5 bases, leaving 17 bases not matched to a gene. This CDR3 is built from 19 residues. The chain's CDR3 is CASSLTLVSGRGGHETQYF. The CDR3 DNA reads TGCGCCAGCAGCTTGACTTTGGTGAGCGGGAGGGGAGGTCACGAGACCCAGTACTTC. The full variable domain, rest sourced from reference TRBV5-1 and TRBJ2-5, is KAGVTQTPRYLIKTRGQQVTLSCSPISGHRSVSWYQQTPGQGLQFLFEYFSETQRNKGNFPGRFSGRQFSNSRSEMNVSTLELGDSALYLCASSLTLVSGRGGHETQYFGPGTRLLVL.

This chain links TRBV7-2 with TRBJ2-3, with 9 positions matching TRBD1. The CDR3 spans 16 residues. The V gene end was trimmed by 5 bases and the J gene end by 1 base; junction bases not matched to a gene: 7. The V gene's germline CDR1 is SGHTA and CDR2 FQGNSA. The CDR3 bases are TGTGCCAGCAGCCCCTCCGGGACAGGGCGCACAGATACGCAGTATTTT. It codes for CASSPSGTGRTDTQYF.

This clonotype was observed many times. This chain uses TRBV7-2 with TRBJ2-7; D is unclear. Germline V gene sequence: CDR1 SGHTA, CDR2 FQGNSA. The CDR3 contains 13 residues. Trimming pared 2 bases from V and 3 bases from J, leaving 8 bases between. The CDR3 DNA reads as TGTGCCAGCAGCTTACGGAGCGACTACGAGCAGTACTTC. Its translation: CASSLRSDYEQYF.

The sample holds many counts of this clonotype. This chain links TRBV20-1 with TRBJ2-7, with 7 bases that match TRBD2. Germline-derived CDR1 and CDR2 are DFQATT and SNEGSKA (reference sequence). The CDR3 length is 15 residues. The junction had 10 bases not matched to a gene; V was cut back by 4 bases and J by 1 base. The CDR3 DNA follows: TGCAGTGCTATTGGACTAGACCTTCCATCCTACGAGCAGTACTTC. Protein: CSAIGLDLPSYEQYF.

The rearrangement joins TRBV7-8 to TRBJ2-1, with TRBD2 identical over 10 bases. The ends lost 5 bases at V and 12 bases at J; junction bases unmatched: 7. The CDR3 sequence is 13 residues long. Germline lookup yields CDR1 SGHVS and CDR2 FQNEAQ. CDR3: CASSPSSGSGQFF. DNA for the CDR3: TGTGCCAGCAGCCCCTCTAGCGGGAGCGGGCAGTTCTTC.

Of note for this clonotype: A clone one base away is much larger, so this may be a read error. The chain combines TRBV12-3 or TRBV12-4 with TRBJ2-1; 8 nucleotides agree with TRBD2. The J call is uncertain, as TRBJ2-5 better fits the DNA end. The CDR3 is made up of 14 amino acids. As DNA, the CDR3 is TGTGCCAGCAGCGACGGGGGGGTAAGAGAGACCCAGTACTTC. Its translation is CASSDGGVRETQYF.

This clonotype was found many times. This rearrangement joins TRBV11-2 to TRBJ2-5; TRBD2 is a possible D gene (7 bases). Germline V gene lookup returns CDR1 SGHAT and CDR2 FQNNGV. Trimming pared 11 bases from V and 1 base from J, leaving 17 bases between. This CDR3 is built from 14 residues. This chain's CDR3 is CACNGGASQETQYF. The CDR3 DNA sequence: TGTGCCTGTAATGGGGGGGCTTCCCAAGAGACCCAGTACTTC.

Only a few counts were recorded for this clonotype. The gene calls are TRBV28 and TRBJ1-6, with 9 positions matching TRBD1. J was trimmed by 3 bases and V by 3 bases; bases with no gene match: 6. Looked up from germline, CDR1 is MDHEN and CDR2 is SYDVKM. This CDR3 has 17 amino acids. CDR3 protein: CASSFIGTGFYNSPLHF. The CDR3 DNA follows: TGTGCCAGCAGTTTTATCGGGACAGGGTTCTATAATTCACCCCTCCACTTT.

This clonotype has at least ten counts. This chain uses TRBV30 with TRBJ2-3, with D tentatively TRBD1 (6 bases). V lost 0 bases and J lost 6, with 10 bases in between. Germline CDR1 and CDR2: GTSNPN and SVGIG (reference sequence). This CDR3 has 13 residues. CDR3 bases: TGTGCCTGGAGTGTAATCAGGGGTGATACGCAGTATTTT. Translating it yields CAWSVIRGDTQYF.

This clonotype was counted at least ten times. The genes are TRBV14 and TRBJ1-1, with 8 bases identical to TRBD1. The V gene's germline CDR1 is SGHDN and CDR2 FVKESK. Losses at the gene ends were 0 bases for V and 11 bases for J; bases not matched to a gene: 2. The length of the CDR3 is 12 residues. The chain's CDR3 is CASSQDRGQAFF. In DNA form, the CDR3 reads TGTGCCAGCAGCCAAGACAGGGGGCAGGCTTTCTTT.